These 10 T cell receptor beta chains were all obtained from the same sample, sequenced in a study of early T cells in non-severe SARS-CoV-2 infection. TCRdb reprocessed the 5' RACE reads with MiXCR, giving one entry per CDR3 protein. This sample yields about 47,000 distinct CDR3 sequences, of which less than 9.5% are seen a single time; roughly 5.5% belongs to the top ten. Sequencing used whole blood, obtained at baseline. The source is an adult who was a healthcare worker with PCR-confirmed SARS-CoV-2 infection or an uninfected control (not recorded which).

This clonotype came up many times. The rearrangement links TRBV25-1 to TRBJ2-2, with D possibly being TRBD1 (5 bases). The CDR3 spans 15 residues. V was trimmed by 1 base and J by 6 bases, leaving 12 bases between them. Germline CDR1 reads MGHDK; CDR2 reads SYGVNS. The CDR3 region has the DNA TGTGCCAGCAGTGAATTACCAGGGCCGTCCGGGGAGCTGTTTTTT. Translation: CASSELPGPSGELFF.

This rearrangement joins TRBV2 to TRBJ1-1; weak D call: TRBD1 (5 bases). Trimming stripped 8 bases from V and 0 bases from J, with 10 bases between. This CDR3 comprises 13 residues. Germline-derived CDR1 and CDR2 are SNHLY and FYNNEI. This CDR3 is CASARAMNTEAFF. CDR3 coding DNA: TGTGCCAGCGCCAGGGCCATGAACACTGAAGCTTTCTTT.

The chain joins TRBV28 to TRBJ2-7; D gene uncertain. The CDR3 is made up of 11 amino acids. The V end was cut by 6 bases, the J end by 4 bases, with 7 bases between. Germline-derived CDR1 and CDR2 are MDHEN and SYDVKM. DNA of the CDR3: TGTGCCAGCAGCTCCTTTTACGAGCAGTACTTC. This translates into CASSSFYEQYF.

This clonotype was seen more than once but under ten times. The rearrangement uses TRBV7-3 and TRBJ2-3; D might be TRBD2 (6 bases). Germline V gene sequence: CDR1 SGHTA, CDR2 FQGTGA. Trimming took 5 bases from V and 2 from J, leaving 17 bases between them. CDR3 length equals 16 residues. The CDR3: CASSPFGGGITDTQYF. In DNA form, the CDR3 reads TGTGCCAGCAGCCCGTTCGGAGGCGGGATCACAGATACGCAGTATTTT.

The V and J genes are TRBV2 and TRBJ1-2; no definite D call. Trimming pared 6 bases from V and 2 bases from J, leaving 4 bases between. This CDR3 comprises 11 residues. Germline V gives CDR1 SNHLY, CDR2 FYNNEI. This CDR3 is CASRLNYGYTF. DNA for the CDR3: TGTGCCAGCAGATTAAACTATGGCTACACCTTC.

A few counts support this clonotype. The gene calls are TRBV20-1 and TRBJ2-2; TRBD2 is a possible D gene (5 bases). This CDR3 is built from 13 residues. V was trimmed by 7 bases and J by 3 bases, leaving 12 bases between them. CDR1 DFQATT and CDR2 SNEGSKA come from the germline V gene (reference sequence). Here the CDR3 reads CSVRTAHTGELFF. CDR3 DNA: TGCAGTGTTAGGACTGCTCACACCGGGGAGCTGTTTTTT.

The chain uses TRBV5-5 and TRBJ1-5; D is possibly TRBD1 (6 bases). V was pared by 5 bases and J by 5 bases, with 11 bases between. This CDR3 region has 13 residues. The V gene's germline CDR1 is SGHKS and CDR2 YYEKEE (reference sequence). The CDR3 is CASSIQGDQPQHF. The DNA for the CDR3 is TGTGCCAGCAGTATACAGGGAGATCAGCCCCAGCATTTT.

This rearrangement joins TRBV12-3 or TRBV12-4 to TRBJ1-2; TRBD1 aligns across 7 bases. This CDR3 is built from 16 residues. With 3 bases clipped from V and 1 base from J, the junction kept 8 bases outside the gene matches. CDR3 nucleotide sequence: TGTGCCAGCAGTTTCCTGCGACAGGGTTTTAACTATGGCTACACCTTC. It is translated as CASSFLRQGFNYGYTF.

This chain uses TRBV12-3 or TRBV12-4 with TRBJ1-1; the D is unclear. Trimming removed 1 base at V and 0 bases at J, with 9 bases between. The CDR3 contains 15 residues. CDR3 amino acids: CASSLEVRMNTEAFF. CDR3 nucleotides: TGTGCCAGCAGTTTAGAGGTCAGGATGAACACTGAAGCTTTCTTT.

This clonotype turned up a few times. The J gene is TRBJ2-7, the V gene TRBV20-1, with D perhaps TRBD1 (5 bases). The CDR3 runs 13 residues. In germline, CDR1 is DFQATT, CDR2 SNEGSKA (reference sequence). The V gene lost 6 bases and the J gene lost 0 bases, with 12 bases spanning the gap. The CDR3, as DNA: TGCAGTGCCGATTCGACAGACTCCTACGAGCAGTACTTC. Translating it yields CSADSTDSYEQYF.